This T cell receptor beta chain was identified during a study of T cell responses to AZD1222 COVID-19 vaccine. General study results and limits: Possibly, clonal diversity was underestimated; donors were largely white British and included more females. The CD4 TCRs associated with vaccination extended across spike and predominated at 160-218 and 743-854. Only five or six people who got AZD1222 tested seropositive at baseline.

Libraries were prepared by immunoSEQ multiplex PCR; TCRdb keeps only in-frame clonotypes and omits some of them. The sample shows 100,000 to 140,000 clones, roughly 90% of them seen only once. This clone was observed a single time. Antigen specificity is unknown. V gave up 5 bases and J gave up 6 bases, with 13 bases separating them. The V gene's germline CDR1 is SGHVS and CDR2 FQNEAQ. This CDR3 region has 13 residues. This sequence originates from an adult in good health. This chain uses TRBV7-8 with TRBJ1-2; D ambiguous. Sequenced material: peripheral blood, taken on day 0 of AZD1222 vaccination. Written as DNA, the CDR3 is TGTGCCAGCAGCAATAGGGAGGGCGATGGCTACACCTTC. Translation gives CASSNREGDGYTF.